This T cell receptor (beta chain) was observed in a study of T cell responses to AZD1222 COVID-19 vaccine. General observations from the study: The donors showed a predominance of white British ancestry and of females, with possible underestimation of clonal diversity.

Assay: immunoSEQ multiplex PCR; the TCRdb copy retains only in-frame clones and omits some. The sample lists about 100,000 clones; about 93% were seen once. The V gene lost 8 bases and the J gene lost 4 bases, with 6 bases spanning the gap. CDR3 length: 10 amino acids. Germline loops: CDR1 SNHLY, CDR2 FYNNEI. Regarding this clone: Antigen: not known.

Sequenced material: peripheral blood, taken on day 0 of AZD1222 vaccination. The sequence was collected from an adult in good health. The chain employs TRBV2 and TRBJ2-7, with D possibly matching TRBD1 (5 bases). DNA of the CDR3: TGTGCCAGCCAGGGTTACGAGCAGTACTTC. Its translation is CASQGYEQYF.